This entry lists 25 T cell receptor beta chains sequenced from one sample in a study of blood T cell repertoires in COVID-19. Clones were read by immunoSEQ multiplex PCR, and TCRdb kept only the in-frame ones, dropping some. The data show some 300,000 clones, just under 90% seen once. Sequenced: peripheral blood. The receptors derive from a woman in her 30s with COVID-19, enrolled during active disease.

V gene TRBV4-2 combines with J gene TRBJ1-5, with 8 nucleotides matching TRBD1. V trimming: 4 bases; J trimming: 3 bases; junction bases outside the gene matches: 11. In germline, CDR1 is LGHNA, CDR2 YNFKEQ. This CDR3 comprises 17 residues. As DNA, the CDR3 is TGTGCCAGCAGCCGAGAAGCGACAGGGGCCAACAATCAGCCCCAGCATTTT. The encoded protein is CASSREATGANNQPQHF.

This clone was picked up one time. The chain combines TRBV29-1 with TRBJ1-3; 9 nucleotides match TRBD1. V dropped 4 bases and J dropped 7; count of bases not matched to a gene: 8. The CDR3 has 14 residues. CDR1 SQVTM and CDR2 ANQGSEA come from the germline V gene. In DNA form, the CDR3 reads TGCAGCGTTGCACAGGGGGCAGCGAGGAACACCATATATTTT. It is translated as CSVAQGAARNTIYF. The full variable domain, its missing parts supplied by reference TRBV29-1 and TRBJ1-3, is SAVISQKPSRDICQRGTSLTIQCQVDSQVTMMFWYRQQPGQSLTLIATANQGSEATYESGFVIDKFPISRPNLTFSTLTVSNMSPEDSSIYLCSVAQGAARNTIYFGEGSWLTVV.

The rearrangement uses TRBV18 and TRBJ2-3; TRBD1 matches 8 bases. Germline CDR1 KGHSH, CDR2 LQKENI. V was clipped by 4 bases and J by 4 bases; unmatched bases: 4. CDR3 size: 14 residues. As DNA, the CDR3 is TGTGCCAGCTCACGTAGGACAGGGCCAGATACGCAGTATTTT. This encodes CASSRRTGPDTQYF.

As DNA, the CDR3 is TGTGCCACCAGAACAGGGAATAGCAATCAGCCCCAGCATTTT. Residues: CATRTGNSNQPQHF. The chain couples TRBV6-5 to TRBJ1-5; weak D call: TRBD1 (6 bases). Between the trimmed V and J ends, which lost 10 bases and 0 bases, there was a span of 13 bases. Germline V gives CDR1 MNHEY, CDR2 SVGAGI. The length of the CDR3 is 14 residues.

This sequence joins TRBV6-5 and TRBJ1-4; D call uncertain. The CDR3 has 14 amino acids. Trimming cost V 7 bases and J 10 bases, with 19 bases left between them. Germline V gene sequence: CDR1 MNHEY, CDR2 SVGAGI. The CDR3 spells CASTPRGREGKLFF. The CDR3 DNA reads as TGTGCCAGCACCCCCCGAGGGAGGGAAGGAAAACTGTTTTTT.

The chain joins TRBV2 to TRBJ1-6; 7 bases are a match to TRBD1. The CDR3 consists of 15 residues. With 3 bases clipped from V and 8 bases from J, the junction kept 7 bases outside the gene matches. Germline CDR1 SNHLY, CDR2 FYNNEI. CDR3 sequence: CASSDDRAVDSPLHF. Written as DNA, the CDR3 is TGTGCCAGCAGTGACGACAGGGCGGTGGATTCACCCCTCCACTTT. The variable domain in full, completed from reference TRBV2 and TRBJ1-6, reads EPEVTQTPSHQVTQMGQEVILRCVPISNHLYFYWYRQILGQKVEFLVSFYNNEISEKSEIFDDQFSVERPDGSNFTLKIRSTKLEDSAMYFCASSDDRAVDSPLHFGNGTRLTVT.

The chain uses TRBV21-1 and TRBJ1-6. TRBV21-1 counts as a pseudogene. The length of the CDR3 is 18 residues. CDR3 amino acids: CASSKDALRERTNSPLHF. CDR3 sequence (DNA): TGTGCCAGCAGCAAAGATGCCCTACGGGAACGTACTAATTCACCCCTCCACTTT.

V gene TRBV11-3 combines with J gene TRBJ1-1; possibly TRBD1 for D (5 bases). The CDR3 consists of 14 residues. Germline V gene lookup returns CDR1 SGHNT and CDR2 YENEEA. Trimming removed 5 bases at V and 6 bases at J, with 16 bases between. The CDR3 DNA reads TGTGCCAGCAGCCCTCAGGGAATTGTCGCTGAAGCTTTCTTT. It is translated as CASSPQGIVAEAFF.

The DNA for the CDR3 is TGTGCCAGCAGTTTGGGGGGGACCAATCAGCCCCAGCATTTT. Translating gives CASSLGGTNQPQHF. The chain employs TRBV28 and TRBJ1-5; TRBD1 might be the D (5 bases). The ends were cut back, 3 bases at V and 3 bases at J, with 9 bases in the middle. Germline values: CDR1 MDHEN, CDR2 SYDVKM. This CDR3 comprises 14 residues.

The rearrangement joins TRBV7-8 to TRBJ1-2, with no clear D. The CDR3 consists of 13 residues. Germline CDR1 SGHVS, CDR2 FQNEAQ. V lost 1 base to trimming and J lost 3 bases, with 6 bases between them. In DNA, the CDR3 is TGTGCCAGCAGCTTAGGGACTGACTATGGCTACACCTTC. Its protein product is CASSLGTDYGYTF.

The gene calls are TRBV18 and TRBJ2-1; D is possibly TRBD2 (5 bases). The V gene lost 3 bases and the J gene lost 7 bases, with 7 bases spanning the gap. The CDR3 runs to 12 residues. Germline values: CDR1 KGHSH, CDR2 LQKENI. CDR3 residues: CASSPTRNEQFF. As DNA, the CDR3 is TGTGCCAGCTCACCTACTAGAAATGAGCAGTTCTTC.

This chain uses TRBV7-9 with TRBJ2-5; TRBD1 is a possible D gene (5 bases). The V end was cut by 5 bases, the J end by 3 bases, with 10 bases between. This CDR3 is 13 amino acids long. Germline assignment: CDR1 SEHNR and CDR2 FQNEAQ (reference sequence). In nucleotides, the CDR3 is TGTGCCAGCAGCCGTGGGGCCGAAGAGACCCAGTACTTC. It translates to CASSRGAEETQYF.

The chain joins TRBV11-2 to TRBJ1-5; no clear D. This CDR3 comprises 12 residues. V lost 5 bases, J lost 9 bases, and 11 bases lay in between. CDR1 is SGHAT and CDR2 is FQNNGV in the germline V gene. The CDR3, as DNA: TGTGCCAGCAGCCACCCGGGAAGGCCCCAGCATTTT. This sequence encodes CASSHPGRPQHF.

This chain links TRBV19 with TRBJ1-2, with a weak D call TRBD1 (5 bases). V shed 6 bases and J shed 1 base, with 6 bases lying between them. Germline V gene data show CDR1 as LNHDA and CDR2 as SQIVND (reference sequence). The CDR3 sequence is 12 residues long. The CDR3 nucleotides read TGTGCCAGTAGCGACAGTAACTATGGCTACACCTTC. This gives the protein CASSDSNYGYTF.

This chain links TRBV12-5 with TRBJ1-4; D gene unclear. This CDR3 has 12 residues. V was shortened by 2 bases and J by 5 bases, with 3 bases between the two germline ends. The germline CDR1 and CDR2 sequences are LGHNT and FRNRAP. The CDR3 sequence: CASGLQNEKLFF. CDR3 DNA sequence: TGTGCTAGTGGTTTGCAGAATGAAAAACTGTTTTTT. The full variable domain, in which reference TRBV12-5 and TRBJ1-4 provide the parts outside the CDR3, is DARVTQTPRHKVTEMGQEVTMRCQPILGHNTVFWYRQTMMQGLELLAYFRNRAPLDDSGMPKDRFSAEMPDATLATLKIQPSEPRDSAVYFCASGLQNEKLFFGSGTQLSVL.

The V and J genes are TRBV3-1 (or the pseudogene TRBV3-2) and TRBJ1-6; 9 nucleotides agree with TRBD1. V shed 4 bases and J 9 bases; nucleotides not matched to a gene: 4. The CDR3 runs to 14 residues. The germline gives CDR1 LGHDT, CDR2 YNNKEL (reference sequence). The CDR3 nucleotides read TGTGCCAGCAGCCTGGGACAGGGAGGTTCACCCCTCCACTTT. It is translated as CASSLGQGGSPLHF.

The CDR3: CASSNDRVYGYTF. The CDR3 DNA is TGTGCCAGCAGCAATGACAGGGTCTATGGCTACACCTTC. This chain joins TRBV5-8 and TRBJ1-2; 7 bases line up with TRBD1. Trimming cost V 4 bases and J 4 bases; bases outside gene matches: 4. This CDR3 region has 13 residues. CDR1 SGHTS and CDR2 YDEGEE come from the germline V gene.

V and J are TRBV5-4 and TRBJ2-7; no definite D call. This CDR3 contains 12 residues. V lost 4 bases and J 6 bases, leaving 11 bases between the germline ends. Germline assignment: CDR1 SGHNT and CDR2 YYREEE (reference sequence). In DNA form, the CDR3 reads TGTGCCAGCAGCGTCACAGTGGGCGAGCAGTACTTC. Protein sequence: CASSVTVGEQYF. The full variable domain, completed using reference TRBV5-4 and TRBJ2-7, is ETGVTQSPTHLIKTRGQQVTLRCSSQSGHNTVSWYQQALGQGPQFIFQYYREEENGRGNFPPRFSGLQFPNYSSELNVNALELDDSALYLCASSVTVGEQYFGPGTRLTVT.

Only a few counts were recorded for this clone. The chain uses TRBV5-6 and TRBJ1-1; TRBD1 agrees at 9 bases. The germline CDR1 and CDR2 sequences are SGHDT and YYEEEE. The V and J ends lost 4 bases and 4 bases, in that order; junction bases with no gene match: 8. The CDR3 has 15 residues. The CDR3 sequence: CASSPTGGEGTEAFF. The CDR3, as DNA: TGTGCCAGCAGCCCAACAGGGGGCGAGGGCACTGAAGCTTTCTTT.

The CDR3 nucleotides are TGTGCCAGCAGCCGGGGCGGGGGGGCAGAAGATACGCAGTATTTT. It specifies CASSRGGGAEDTQYF. This rearrangement joins TRBV3-1 (or the pseudogene TRBV3-2) to TRBJ2-3; 9 nucleotides agree with TRBD2. After removal of 4 bases from V and 5 bases from J, the junction contained 7 bases not matched to a gene. This CDR3 contains 15 residues. CDR1 and CDR2 (germline): LGHDT, YNNKEL (reference sequence).

J is TRBJ1-5 and V is TRBV6-2 or TRBV6-3, with D unclear. The V end was cut by 4 bases, the J end by 7 bases, with 11 bases between. The CDR3 sequence is 13 residues long. Germline CDR1 and CDR2: MNHEY and SVGEGT. The chain's CDR3 is CASSSPVVQPQHF. The CDR3 DNA reads as TGTGCCAGCAGTTCCCCGGTAGTCCAGCCCCAGCATTTT.

The rearrangement joins TRBV18 to TRBJ2-3; D remains unclear. This CDR3 is built from 16 residues. CDR1 is KGHSH and CDR2 is LQKENI in the germline V gene. Trimming left V 0 bases short and J 0 bases short, with 10 bases between. The CDR3 sequence: CASSPPSLSSTDTQYF. The CDR3, as DNA: TGTGCCAGCTCACCACCTAGCCTTTCTAGCACAGATACGCAGTATTTT.

V gene TRBV5-1 combines with J gene TRBJ2-7; the match to TRBD2 covers 7 bases. Germline values: CDR1 SGHRS, CDR2 YFSETQ. The CDR3 is 14 amino acids. J was trimmed by 2 bases and V by 5 bases; bases with no gene match: 7. The CDR3 region is CASRATRGTYEQYF. The CDR3 DNA reads as TGCGCCAGCAGGGCAACGCGGGGGACCTACGAGCAGTACTTC.

This chain connects TRBV6-2 or TRBV6-3 to TRBJ1-5; 7 bases fit TRBD1. Germline CDR1 reads MNHEY; CDR2 reads SVGEGT. This CDR3 contains 15 residues. V dropped 2 bases and J dropped 5; count of bases not matched to a gene: 6. CDR3 bases: TGTGCCAGCAGTTACGCGGGAGGGGGCGATCAGCCCCAGCATTTT. Translated: CASSYAGGGDQPQHF.

The rearrangement joins TRBV7-2 to TRBJ1-1; D possibly corresponds to TRBD1 (5 bases). Trimming pared 2 bases from V and 7 bases from J, leaving 14 bases between. The CDR3 runs to 14 residues. Germline CDR1 reads SGHTA; CDR2 reads FQGNSA. This CDR3 reads CASSLPGGEGEAFF. CDR3 in DNA: TGTGCCAGCAGCTTACCCGGGGGAGAGGGTGAAGCTTTCTTT.